These 30 T cell receptor beta chains share one sample of origin, sequenced in a study of T cell responses to AZD1222 COVID-19 vaccine. Repertoires were generated with immunoSEQ multiplex PCR, while TCRdb's copy carries only in-frame clones and drops some. Counted here are some 140,000 clones, more than 90% occurring once; the ten biggest clones make up approximately 1.6%. Sequences were derived from peripheral blood, sampled on day 0 of AZD1222 vaccination. These receptors were collected from an adult in good health.

Only one count was recorded for this clone. This rearrangement joins TRBV30 to TRBJ1-1; 8 bases line up with TRBD1. CDR1 is GTSNPN, CDR2 SVGIG, per germline (reference sequence). The CDR3 consists of 14 residues. The trim removed 8 bases at V and 3 bases at J, leaving 11 bases unmatched. The CDR3 spells CARTLLDRDTEAFF. In DNA form, the CDR3 reads TGTGCCAGAACACTACTGGACAGGGACACTGAAGCTTTCTTT. Full variable domain (outside the CDR3, taken from reference TRBV30 and TRBJ1-1): SQTIHQWPATLVQPVGSPLSLECTVEGTSNPNLYWYRQAAGRGLQLLFYSVGIGQISSEVPQNLSASRPQDRQFILSSKKLLLSDSGFYLCARTLLDRDTEAFFGQGTRLTVV.

The V and J genes are TRBV6-6 and TRBJ2-7, with a weak D call TRBD2 (5 bases). Trimming cost V 1 base and J 7 bases, with 14 bases left between them. CDR3 length equals 14 residues. Germline loops: CDR1 MNHNY, CDR2 SVGAGI (reference sequence). CDR3 in DNA: TGTGCCAGCAGTTACTGCGAGTCGGGATGTGAGCAGTACTTC. It codes for CASSYCESGCEQYF.

This sequence joins TRBV5-1 and TRBJ1-5, with unresolved D. The CDR3 sequence is 16 residues long. V was shortened by 4 bases and J by 2 bases, with 16 bases between the two germline ends. From germline, CDR1 is SGHRS and CDR2 YFSETQ. This chain's CDR3 is CASSLGSRTGNQPQHF. CDR3 nucleotides: TGCGCCAGCAGCCTGGGGTCGCGGACGGGCAATCAGCCCCAGCATTTT. The full variable domain, rest sourced from reference TRBV5-1 and TRBJ1-5, is KAGVTQTPRYLIKTRGQQVTLSCSPISGHRSVSWYQQTPGQGLQFLFEYFSETQRNKGNFPGRFSGRQFSNSRSEMNVSTLELGDSALYLCASSLGSRTGNQPQHFGDGTRLSIL.

The rearrangement links TRBV27 to TRBJ2-2, with 8 bases that match TRBD1. This CDR3 is built from 14 residues. Losses at the gene ends were 9 bases for V and 7 bases for J; bases not matched to a gene: 10. Per the germline V gene, CDR1 is MNHEY and CDR2 is SMNVEV (reference sequence). CDR3 nucleotides: TGTGCCAGTTGGCACAGGGGGATCGGCGGGGAGCTGTTTTTT. Its protein product is CASWHRGIGGELFF.

This chain joins TRBV28 and TRBJ1-1; D possibly corresponds to TRBD1 (5 bases). Germline V gene data show CDR1 as MDHEN and CDR2 as SYDVKM. The V gene lost 5 bases and the J gene lost 5 bases, with 9 bases spanning the gap. The CDR3 contains 12 residues. CDR3 loop: CASSPQGTEAFF. The DNA for the CDR3 is TGTGCCAGCAGTCCCCAGGGAACTGAAGCTTTCTTT.

The rearrangement joins TRBV11-3 to TRBJ2-1; TRBD2 matches 10 bases. The CDR3 spans 16 residues. CDR1 and CDR2 from the germline V gene are SGHNT and YENEEA. Unmatched junction bases numbered 11, after V lost 3 bases and J lost 9 bases. The CDR3 nucleotides are TGTGCCAGCAGCTTGGGAGATTTTAGCGGGAGGATTGAGCAGTTCTTC. It is translated as CASSLGDFSGRIEQFF.

The chain has TRBV30 and TRBJ2-3; D unresolved. The length of the CDR3 is 15 residues. The germline gives CDR1 GTSNPN, CDR2 SVGIG (reference sequence). The germline V and J ends were trimmed by 2 bases and 2 bases, with 14 bases remaining between them. The CDR3 region has the DNA TGTGCCTGGAGTCGTAGGGTTAAATCCACAGATACGCAGTATTTT. Amino acids: CAWSRRVKSTDTQYF.

This sequence joins TRBV11-2 and TRBJ2-7, with TRBD2 matching 8 bases. CDR3 length: 15 residues. In germline, CDR1 is SGHAT, CDR2 FQNNGV. Trimming at V came to 1 base and at J to 0 bases, leaving 2 bases not matched to a gene. CDR3 sequence: CASSLASGSSYEQYF. CDR3 DNA sequence: TGTGCCAGCAGCTTAGCTAGCGGGTCCTCCTACGAGCAGTACTTC.

There are a few counts of this clone. The chain joins TRBV11-2 to TRBJ1-3; no clear D gene. This CDR3 comprises 12 residues. Germline V gene sequence: CDR1 SGHAT, CDR2 FQNNGV. V was trimmed by 5 bases and J by 3 bases, leaving 5 bases between them. The CDR3 region is CASSRSGNTIYF. For the CDR3, the DNA is TGTGCCAGCAGCAGGAGTGGAAACACCATATATTTT.

A single count supports this clone. This chain links TRBV7-9 with TRBJ1-1; unclear D gene. CDR1 is SEHNR, CDR2 FQNEAQ, per germline (reference sequence). The V end was cut by 5 bases, the J end by 1 base, with 5 bases between. The CDR3 extends over 12 amino acids. The CDR3 region is CASSVENTEAFF. The CDR3 DNA sequence: TGTGCCAGCAGCGTAGAGAACACTGAAGCTTTCTTT.

This chain connects TRBV3-1 (or the pseudogene TRBV3-2) to TRBJ2-5; 9 nucleotides line up with TRBD2. The germline CDR1 and CDR2 sequences are LGHDT and YNNKEL (reference sequence). The ends lost 0 bases at V and 5 bases at J; junction bases unmatched: 4. This CDR3 spans 15 amino acids. The DNA of the CDR3 is TGTGCCAGCAGCCAAGACGGACTAGCGTGGGAGACCCAGTACTTC. It specifies CASSQDGLAWETQYF.

The rearrangement links TRBV7-2 to TRBJ2-2; 10 bases agree with TRBD1. The CDR3 contains 16 residues. Germline V lookup: CDR1 SGHTA, CDR2 FQGNSA. Trimming at V came to 5 bases and at J to 5 bases, leaving 8 bases not matched to a gene. CDR3 protein: CASSDPGTGETGELFF. The DNA for the CDR3 is TGTGCCAGCAGCGACCCTGGGACAGGGGAAACCGGGGAGCTGTTTTTT.

The CDR3 reads CASSPPRQGALGTEAFF. In DNA, the CDR3 is TGTGCCAGCTCACCACCTAGGCAGGGGGCATTAGGGACTGAAGCTTTCTTT. V and J are TRBV18 and TRBJ1-1; 8 bases fit TRBD1. With 0 bases clipped from V and 5 bases from J, the junction kept 11 bases outside the gene matches. Per germline, CDR1 KGHSH and CDR2 LQKENI. The CDR3 totals 17 residues. Filled out from reference TRBV18 and TRBJ1-1, the complete variable domain reads NAGVMQNPRHLVRRRGQEARLRCSPMKGHSHVYWYRQLPEEGLKFMVYLQKENIIDESGMPKERFSAEFPKEGPSILRIQQVVRGDSAAYFCASSPPRQGALGTEAFFGQGTRLTVV.

The chain carries TRBV7-8 and TRBJ2-2, with 11 bases that match TRBD2. This CDR3 comprises 16 residues. CDR1 and CDR2 from the germline V gene are SGHVS and FQNEAQ. With 1 base clipped from V and 5 bases from J, the junction kept 3 bases outside the gene matches. The CDR3 DNA follows: TGTGCCAGCAGCTTAGGGGCTAGCGGGAGGACCGGGGAGCTGTTTTTT. It is translated as CASSLGASGRTGELFF.

The chain carries TRBV12-5 and TRBJ1-2, with 7 bases matching TRBD1. The CDR3 spans 14 residues. The junction had 11 bases not matched to a gene; V was cut back by 7 bases and J by 6 bases. Germline CDR1 is LGHNT and CDR2 is FRNRAP. CDR3 in DNA: TGTGCTAGTGCCTTCCCAGGGACAGTGAATGGCTACACCTTC. Amino acid sequence: CASAFPGTVNGYTF.

This clone was counted once. The chain links TRBV6-2 or TRBV6-3 to TRBJ2-2; D possibly matches TRBD1 or TRBD2 (5 bases each). Germline CDR1 is MNHEY and CDR2 is SVGEGT. The CDR3 spans 14 residues. The V end lost 2 bases, the J end lost 3 bases, and 7 bases lay between the germline ends. DNA of the CDR3: TGTGCCAGCAGTTACGGGGACGACACCGGGGAGCTGTTTTTT. Translated: CASSYGDDTGELFF.

This rearrangement joins TRBV25-1 to TRBJ2-7; D possibly matches TRBD1 or TRBD2 (5 bases each). Germline V gives CDR1 MGHDK, CDR2 SYGVNS. CDR3 size: 13 residues. V was trimmed by 8 bases and J by 0 bases, leaving 11 bases between them. CDR3 bases: TGTGCCAGCGGTGGGGGTTTCTCCTACGAGCAGTACTTC. Protein: CASGGGFSYEQYF.

This chain joins TRBV19 and TRBJ2-7; D might be TRBD1 (5 bases). The CDR3 length is 13 residues. Trimming took off 8 bases at V and 3 bases at J, with 14 bases between the two ends. Germline CDR1 LNHDA, CDR2 SQIVND (reference sequence). Here the CDR3 reads CASCQGWGYEQYF. The DNA for the CDR3 is TGTGCCAGTTGCCAGGGATGGGGCTACGAGCAGTACTTC.

The chain is built from TRBV18 and TRBJ1-5; no reliable D call. Trimming removed 0 bases from V and 1 base from J, with 7 bases in between. CDR3 length: 15 residues. Germline CDR1 is KGHSH and CDR2 is LQKENI. The CDR3 region has the DNA TGTGCCAGCTCACCACCGGTAGGGAGCAATCAGCCCCAGCATTTT. The encoded protein is CASSPPVGSNQPQHF.

The chain recombines TRBV4-3 with TRBJ1-2, with TRBD1 matching 9 bases. The ends lost 3 bases at V and 7 bases at J; junction bases unmatched: 9. Germline CDR1 is LGHNA and CDR2 is YSLEER. The CDR3 is 15 amino acids. This CDR3 reads CASSHNLDRGSGYTF. CDR3 nucleotides: TGCGCCAGCAGCCACAATCTGGACAGGGGAAGTGGCTACACCTTC.

The chain links TRBV6-4 to TRBJ2-1; 10 nucleotides match TRBD1. The CDR3 extends over 14 amino acids. J was trimmed by 9 bases and V by 0 bases; bases with no gene match: 2. Per germline, CDR1 MRHNA and CDR2 SNTAGT. In DNA form, the CDR3 reads TGTGCCAGCAGTGACTCGGACAGGGGGGTTGAGCAGTTCTTC. It is translated as CASSDSDRGVEQFF.

The V and J genes are TRBV18 and TRBJ2-7; possibly TRBD2 for D (5 bases). Trimming shortened V by 1 base and J by 4 bases, and 14 bases separated the two germline ends. The CDR3 totals 15 residues. Germline lookup yields CDR1 KGHSH and CDR2 LQKENI. The DNA for the CDR3 is TGTGCCAGCTCACCACAGGGCGCAGCGGAATACGAGCAGTACTTC. This sequence encodes CASSPQGAAEYEQYF.

As concerns this clone: Within the sample, other DNA sequences also encode this same CDR3. V and J are TRBV9 and TRBJ2-7; D not resolved. The CDR3 is 12 amino acids. V was cut by 0 bases and J by 6 bases, with 7 bases left in between. Germline CDR1 is SGDLS and CDR2 is YYNGEE. CDR3 sequence reads: CASSVGSSEQYF. The CDR3 bases are TGTGCCAGCAGCGTAGGGAGCTCCGAGCAGTACTTC.

The chain employs TRBV19 and TRBJ2-3; 7 bases match TRBD2. In germline, CDR1 is LNHDA, CDR2 SQIVND (reference sequence). The J segment lost 0 bases and the V segment lost 6 bases, leaving 3 bases of the junction unmatched. The CDR3 sequence is 14 residues long. The CDR3 coding sequence is TGTGCCAGTAGGGCTAGCGGTAGCACAGATACGCAGTATTTT. Amino acid sequence: CASRASGSTDTQYF.

The chain couples TRBV7-2 to TRBJ1-2, with D tentatively TRBD1 (6 bases). The CDR3 spans 17 residues. V lost 1 base, J lost 8 bases, and 23 bases lay in between. Germline lookup yields CDR1 SGHTA and CDR2 FQGNSA. The CDR3 spells CASSLVGGARVRVGYTF. The DNA for the CDR3 is TGTGCCAGCAGCTTAGTTGGGGGGGCCAGGGTTCGTGTAGGCTACACCTTC.

The chain recombines TRBV6-5 with TRBJ1-1; no firm D call. This CDR3 contains 12 residues. V dropped 5 bases and J dropped 1 base, with 5 bases sitting between them. Germline CDR1 reads MNHEY; CDR2 reads SVGAGI. The CDR3 spells CASSQTNTEAFF. The CDR3 DNA is TGTGCCAGCAGTCAGACGAACACTGAAGCTTTCTTT.

V and J are TRBV28 and TRBJ2-1; 8 nucleotides align to TRBD1. The V gene end was trimmed by 7 bases and the J gene end by 9 bases; junction bases not matched to a gene: 5. This CDR3 region has 12 residues. Germline assignment: CDR1 MDHEN and CDR2 SYDVKM. The CDR3 reads CASNQGALEQFF. DNA for the CDR3: TGTGCCAGCAATCAGGGGGCGCTTGAGCAGTTCTTC.

The chain links TRBV15 to TRBJ1-3; D is possibly TRBD1 (5 bases). Trimming left V 4 bases short and J 8 bases short, with 12 bases between. The germline gives CDR1 LNHNV, CDR2 YYDKDF (reference sequence). CDR3 size: 13 residues. The CDR3 here is CATSNLGGYTIYF. CDR3 nucleotide sequence: TGTGCCACCAGCAATCTGGGGGGATACACCATATATTTT.

On this clone itself: One junction end disagrees with the germline gene, perhaps due to a read error. This sequence joins TRBV7-7 and TRBJ2-2; TRBD1 matches at 7 bases. The germline V gene encodes CDR1 SSHAT and CDR2 FNYEAQ (reference sequence). The length of the CDR3 is 16 residues. The CDR3 DNA sequence: TGTGCTAGCAGCTCGGCAGGGGGATACGACACCGGGGAGCTGTTTTTT. It encodes CASSSAGGYDTGELFF.

CDR3 DNA: TGTGCCACCAGCCCGGGGATTCAAGGAAACACCATATATTTT. This encodes CATSPGIQGNTIYF. V and J are TRBV15 and TRBJ1-3; D gene ambiguous. The CDR3 runs 14 residues. The germline gives CDR1 LNHNV, CDR2 YYDKDF (reference sequence). Trimming stripped 5 bases from V and 4 bases from J, with 12 bases between.